This T cell receptor beta chain is from a study of cytomegalovirus exposure and HLA in healthy donors. Study-level results: Later analysis associated a missense DCLRE1C variant with TCR beta V- and J-gene trimming.

The CDR3 runs 14 residues. Trimming pared 4 bases from V and 5 bases from J, leaving 12 bases between. CDR1 is SEHNR, CDR2 FQNEAQ, per germline (reference sequence). With respect to this clone: The antigen is undetermined.

Primers for the PCR totalled 60 Vbeta and 13 Jbeta. Repertoires were generated with immunoSEQ multiplex PCR, while TCRdb's copy carries only in-frame clones and drops some. In the table there are about 140,000 clones, 70% to 75% of which are singletons. The sequence was obtained from a human donor in good health. V usage is TRBV7-9 and J usage is TRBJ1-5; possible D gene TRBD1, 6 bases. The sample taken for sequencing was PBMCs. The chain's CDR3 is CASSSTGTDQPQHF. CDR3 DNA: TGTGCCAGCAGCTCCACAGGGACGGATCAGCCCCAGCATTTT.